Below, 31 T cell receptor beta chains from the same sample are listed, as sequenced in a study of technical replicates of blood from a handful of donors. Using immunoSEQ multiplex PCR, the repertoire was profiled, and TCRdb retains in-frame clones only, with some absent. This sample has almost 90,000 clones, with approximately 96% found just once. The specimen was T cells isolated from PBMCs. Receptor source: a human donor in good health.

This chain uses TRBV7-9 with TRBJ1-1; no firm D call. Germline V gene sequence: CDR1 SEHNR, CDR2 FQNEAQ (reference sequence). This CDR3 contains 15 residues. The V gene lost 0 bases and the J gene lost 2 bases, with 10 bases spanning the gap. The DNA for the CDR3 is TGTGCCAGCAGCTTAGCGCACGCAGGTAACACTGAAGCTTTCTTT. Protein: CASSLAHAGNTEAFF.

A single count supports this clone. The genes are TRBV4-1 and TRBJ2-7; weak D call: TRBD1 (5 bases). CDR3 length: 14 residues. Germline loops: CDR1 MGHRA, CDR2 YSYEKL. The V end was cut by 2 bases, the J end by 3 bases, with 11 bases between. CDR3: CASSQLTESYEQYF. CDR3 coding DNA: TGCGCCAGCAGCCAACTGACAGAGAGCTACGAGCAGTACTTC.

This chain joins TRBV5-6 and TRBJ2-2, with D possibly TRBD1 on 6 matching bases. V shed 1 base and J shed 6 bases, with 7 bases lying between them. From germline, CDR1 is SGHDT and CDR2 YYEEEE. The CDR3 runs to 13 residues. As DNA, the CDR3 is TGTGCCAGCAGCTTGACAGGGTCCGGGGAGCTGTTTTTT. Translation: CASSLTGSGELFF.

The chain has TRBV7-3 and TRBJ2-2, with a tentative D call TRBD2 (5 bases). This CDR3 contains 17 residues. Deletions cut 0 bases from V and 0 bases from J, with 11 bases between. CDR1 SGHTA and CDR2 FQGTGA come from the germline V gene. The CDR3 spells CASSLTGSRANTGELFF. CDR3 nucleotides: TGTGCCAGCAGCTTAACAGGGAGCCGAGCGAACACCGGGGAGCTGTTTTTT.

This chain connects TRBV4-1 to TRBJ2-1, with D tentatively TRBD2 (6 bases). Trimming shortened V by 2 bases and J by 4 bases, and 12 bases separated the two germline ends. Germline-derived CDR1 and CDR2 are MGHRA and YSYEKL. The CDR3 consists of 15 residues. This CDR3 is CASSQSLAYYNEQFF. CDR3 DNA: TGCGCCAGCAGCCAATCGCTAGCGTATTACAATGAGCAGTTCTTC.

The chain couples TRBV19 to TRBJ2-7; 9 positions agree with TRBD2. Per the germline V gene, CDR1 is LNHDA and CDR2 is SQIVND (reference sequence). V lost 6 bases, J lost 3 bases, and 9 bases stayed unmatched. The CDR3 runs 15 residues. CDR3 DNA: TGTGCCAGTAGCCGTAGCGAACTAGCGGGCTACGAGCAGTACTTC. Its translation: CASSRSELAGYEQYF.

The chain combines TRBV10-1 with TRBJ1-1, with D possibly TRBD1 on 5 matching bases. The germline V gene encodes CDR1 WNHNN and CDR2 SYGVQD (reference sequence). CDR3 length equals 13 residues. V was clipped by 5 bases and J by 1 base, with 8 bases between them. The CDR3 sequence: CASSLGQNTEAFF. In DNA, the CDR3 is TGCGCCAGCAGTCTCGGACAGAACACTGAAGCTTTCTTT.

The gene calls are TRBV11-3 and TRBJ2-3; 8 positions agree with TRBD2. Germline loops: CDR1 SGHNT, CDR2 YENEEA. The CDR3 spans 19 residues. J gave up 4 bases and V 5 bases, and 20 bases lay outside the gene matches. The CDR3 DNA reads TGTGCCAGCAGCCCAACCGGGACTAGTGGTCCTACTTGTGCAGATACGCAGTATTTT. Its protein is CASSPTGTSGPTCADTQYF. The whole variable domain, filled in from reference TRBV11-3 and TRBJ2-3, reads EAGVVQSPRYKIIEKKQPVAFWCNPISGHNTLYWYLQNLGQGPELLIRYENEEAVDDSQLPKDRFSAERLKGVDSTLKIQPAELGDSAVYLCASSPTGTSGPTCADTQYFGPGTRLTVL.

The chain uses TRBV10-3 and TRBJ1-4; the D gene is possibly TRBD1 (5 bases). The CDR3 length is 15 residues. The V end lost 0 bases, the J end lost 1 base, and 6 bases lay between the germline ends. Germline-derived CDR1 and CDR2 are ENHRY and SYGVKD. Written as DNA, the CDR3 is TGTGCCATCAGTGAGTCAGGGGAAACTAATGAAAAACTGTTTTTT. It codes for CAISESGETNEKLFF.

This rearrangement joins TRBV9 to TRBJ2-1, with 11 bases that match TRBD1. With 6 bases clipped from V and 8 bases from J, the junction kept 7 bases outside the gene matches. This CDR3 has 14 amino acids. CDR1 is SGDLS and CDR2 is YYNGEE in the germline V gene. The CDR3 nucleotides read TGTGCCAGCACCCCGGGACAGGGGGGGTATGAGCAGTTCTTC. Amino acids: CASTPGQGGYEQFF.

V usage is TRBV28 and J usage is TRBJ2-2; 10 nucleotides line up with TRBD2. Germline CDR1 and CDR2: MDHEN and SYDVKM. V trimming: 2 bases; J trimming: 2 bases; junction bases outside the gene matches: 2. CDR3 length equals 16 residues. CDR3 coding DNA: TGTGCCAGCAGTTTACGGACTAGCGGAAACACCGGGGAGCTGTTTTTT. Its translation: CASSLRTSGNTGELFF.

This chain joins TRBV6-5 and TRBJ2-7; 10 bases line up with TRBD2. The CDR3 sequence is 15 residues long. The V gene's germline CDR1 is MNHEY and CDR2 SVGAGI. Unmatched junction bases numbered 7, after V lost 6 bases and J lost 2 bases. CDR3: CASSPTSGFTYEQYF. The CDR3 nucleotides read TGTGCCAGCAGCCCGACTAGCGGGTTCACCTACGAGCAGTACTTC.

The chain recombines TRBV10-3 with TRBJ1-5; D perhaps matches TRBD1 (6 bases). Germline V CDR1 and CDR2: ENHRY, SYGVKD. This CDR3 is built from 14 residues. V lost 7 bases and J lost 8, with 18 bases in between. The CDR3 DNA reads as TGTGCCATCAAGGGGGGGGCCCGGGAGGAGCCCCAGCATTTT. Translation: CAIKGGAREEPQHF.

The chain recombines TRBV4-1 with TRBJ2-3, with 11 bases aligning to TRBD2. The CDR3 loop spans 18 amino acids. CDR1 is MGHRA and CDR2 is YSYEKL in the germline V gene. J lost 4 bases, V lost 3 bases, and 12 bases had no gene match. For the CDR3, the DNA is TGCGCCAGCAGCCACCAAATGCTTCTAGCGGGGGGATCAGATACGCAGTATTTT. This translates into CASSHQMLLAGGSDTQYF.

The J gene is TRBJ2-7, the V gene TRBV27; TRBD2 aligns across 13 bases. CDR3 length equals 15 residues. CDR1 and CDR2 from the germline V gene are MNHEY and SMNVEV (reference sequence). After removal of 7 bases from V and 3 bases from J, the junction contained 6 bases not matched to a gene. The CDR3 reads CASTPGLAGHYEQYF. Written as DNA, the CDR3 is TGTGCCAGCACGCCGGGACTAGCGGGACACTACGAGCAGTACTTC.

V and J are TRBV9 and TRBJ2-7, with 7 bases aligning to TRBD1. The CDR3 covers 17 residues. Germline CDR1 is SGDLS and CDR2 is YYNGEE. Losses at the gene ends were 2 bases for V and 6 bases for J; bases not matched to a gene: 17. The DNA for the CDR3 is TGTGCCAGCAGCGTCTCCGGGACAGTCTATTCAAGGGGCGAGCAGTACTTC. Amino acid sequence: CASSVSGTVYSRGEQYF. Drawing the rest from reference TRBV9 and TRBJ2-7, the complete variable domain is DSGVTQTPKHLITATGQRVTLRCSPRSGDLSVYWYQQSLDQGLQFLIQYYNGEERAKGNILERFSAQQFPDLHSELNLSSLELGDSALYFCASSVSGTVYSRGEQYFGPGTRLTVT.

This chain uses TRBV5-1 with TRBJ2-1; 10 bases fit TRBD2. Per the germline V gene, CDR1 is SGHRS and CDR2 is YFSETQ. V dropped 1 base and J dropped 7; count of bases not matched to a gene: 5. This CDR3 is built from 15 residues. In DNA form, the CDR3 reads TGCGCCAGCAGCTTGCCTAGCGGGGGATATAATGAGCAGTTCTTC. This encodes CASSLPSGGYNEQFF.

As DNA, the CDR3 is TGTGCCAGCAGTGAAGCAGGGGTAAACTCCTACGAGCAGTACTTC. Its translation: CASSEAGVNSYEQYF. The genes are TRBV6-1 and TRBJ2-7; TRBD1 is a possible D gene (5 bases). CDR1 is MNHNS and CDR2 is SASEGT in the germline V gene. The germline V and J ends were trimmed by 0 bases and 0 bases, with 9 bases remaining between them. CDR3 size: 15 residues.

The CDR3 spells CASSLGGGPEKLFF. DNA for the CDR3: TGTGCCAGCAGTTTAGGGGGAGGTCCTGAAAAACTGTTTTTT. The genes are TRBV28 and TRBJ1-4, with D possibly matching TRBD1 (5 bases). Germline values: CDR1 MDHEN, CDR2 SYDVKM. Between the trimmed V and J ends, which lost 2 bases and 7 bases, there was a span of 11 bases. This CDR3 spans 14 amino acids.

The CDR3 region has the DNA TGTGCCAGCAGTCAACATTTAGCGGGGGGCGTAGCCTACGAGCAGTACTTC. Protein product: CASSQHLAGGVAYEQYF. The chain combines TRBV27 with TRBJ2-7; 10 nucleotides line up with TRBD2. The CDR3 loop spans 17 amino acids. Trimming cost V 5 bases and J 2 bases; bases outside gene matches: 12. Germline CDR1 and CDR2: MNHEY and SMNVEV (reference sequence).

This clone has just one count. The chain joins TRBV4-1 to TRBJ2-1; 7 positions agree with TRBD2. Germline CDR1 is MGHRA and CDR2 is YSYEKL. The CDR3 has 15 residues. With 3 bases clipped from V and 6 bases from J, the junction kept 8 bases outside the gene matches. CDR3 in amino acids: CASSHSGGSSNEQFF. The CDR3, as DNA: TGCGCCAGCAGCCATTCTGGCGGGAGTAGCAATGAGCAGTTCTTC.

CDR3 protein: CAISDRTEHTEAFF. The CDR3 nucleotides read TGTGCCATCAGTGATAGGACAGAGCACACTGAAGCTTTCTTT. This chain joins TRBV10-3 and TRBJ1-1; TRBD1 is a possible D gene (6 bases). The CDR3 totals 14 residues. The V gene's germline CDR1 is ENHRY and CDR2 SYGVKD. The V end lost 3 bases, the J end lost 3 bases, and 11 bases lay between the germline ends.

The gene calls are TRBV5-1 and TRBJ2-7; possible D gene TRBD2, 6 bases. Germline assignment: CDR1 SGHRS and CDR2 YFSETQ. The CDR3 contains 14 residues. The V and J ends lost 3 bases and 3 bases respectively, with 13 bases between them. DNA for the CDR3: TGCGCCAGCAGCTCCCGGGGGTCCCGCTACGAGCAGTACTTC. Translating it yields CASSSRGSRYEQYF. The variable domain in full, with the rest retrieved from reference TRBV5-1 and TRBJ2-7, is KAGVTQTPRYLIKTRGQQVTLSCSPISGHRSVSWYQQTPGQGLQFLFEYFSETQRNKGNFPGRFSGRQFSNSRSEMNVSTLELGDSALYLCASSSRGSRYEQYFGPGTRLTVT.

CDR3 in amino acids: CASSLHRDREYQETQYF. The CDR3 coding sequence is TGTGCCAGCAGTTTGCACCGGGACAGAGAGTACCAAGAGACCCAGTACTTC. The V and J genes are TRBV28 and TRBJ2-5; 7 nucleotides align to TRBD1. The V and J ends lost 3 bases and 0 bases, in that order; junction bases with no gene match: 10. The CDR3 has 17 residues. Germline V CDR1 and CDR2: MDHEN, SYDVKM.

The rearrangement links TRBV11-2 to TRBJ1-1, with D tentatively TRBD1 (5 bases). This CDR3 contains 14 residues. Trimming took 5 bases from V and 2 from J, leaving 12 bases between them. The V gene's germline CDR1 is SGHAT and CDR2 FQNNGV. The CDR3 DNA is TGTGCCAGCAGCCCTGGACAATTTAACACTGAAGCTTTCTTT. This codes for CASSPGQFNTEAFF.

This chain links TRBV2 with TRBJ2-7, with D possibly TRBD1 on 6 matching bases. CDR3 length: 15 residues. Between the trimmed V and J ends, which lost 7 bases and 2 bases, there was a span of 18 bases. Germline V gene sequence: CDR1 SNHLY, CDR2 FYNNEI. CDR3 nucleotide sequence: TGTGCCAGCATCCCAATCGGGCAGGGGACCTACGAGCAGTACTTC. Amino acid sequence: CASIPIGQGTYEQYF.

This rearrangement joins TRBV7-8 to TRBJ2-7, with D perhaps matching TRBD1 (6 bases). Trimming pared 5 bases from V and 2 bases from J, leaving 16 bases between. The CDR3 sequence is 15 residues long. Germline lookup yields CDR1 SGHVS and CDR2 FQNEAQ. The CDR3: CASSPYQGPAYEQYF. In DNA form, the CDR3 reads TGTGCCAGCAGCCCTTACCAGGGGCCCGCCTACGAGCAGTACTTC.

The chain is built from TRBV29-1 and TRBJ2-2; tentatively, D is TRBD2 (5 bases). The V end was cut by 5 bases, the J end by 3 bases, with 10 bases between. CDR3 length: 13 amino acids. Germline CDR1 and CDR2: SQVTM and ANQGSEA. The CDR3 loop is CSVSDLYTGELFF. CDR3 nucleotides: TGCAGCGTTTCGGACTTATACACCGGGGAGCTGTTTTTT.

This chain joins TRBV28 and TRBJ2-1; 8 bases map to TRBD1. With V trimmed by 4 bases and J by 0 bases, 8 bases remained unmatched. Germline V gene lookup returns CDR1 MDHEN and CDR2 SYDVKM. The CDR3 is 17 amino acids. The DNA for the CDR3 is TGTGCCAGCAGTTCCCATGGACAGGGACACTCCTACAATGAGCAGTTCTTC. Translated: CASSSHGQGHSYNEQFF.

The CDR3 bases are TGTGCCAGCAGCCAAGAACACTACTCTCCTGGGCAGTTCTTC. Translating it yields CASSQEHYSPGQFF. The rearrangement uses TRBV14 and TRBJ2-1; D gene ambiguous. The CDR3 loop spans 14 amino acids. V was trimmed by 0 bases and J by 12 bases, leaving 15 bases between them. Germline CDR1 reads SGHDN; CDR2 reads FVKESK. The full variable domain, completed using reference TRBV14 and TRBJ2-1, is EAGVTQFPSHSVIEKGQTVTLRCDPISGHDNLYWYRRVMGKEIKFLLHFVKESKQDESGMPNNRFLAERTGGTYSTLKVQPAELEDSGVYFCASSQEHYSPGQFFGPGTRLTVL.

V usage is TRBV7-9 and J usage is TRBJ1-1, with no clear D. CDR3 length equals 12 residues. V was trimmed by 5 bases and J by 3 bases, leaving 7 bases between them. From germline, CDR1 is SEHNR and CDR2 FQNEAQ (reference sequence). The CDR3 DNA reads as TGTGCCAGCAGCCCCTTTCACACTGAAGCTTTCTTT. It encodes CASSPFHTEAFF. Using reference TRBV7-9 and TRBJ1-1 for the parts outside the CDR3, the full variable domain is DTGVSQNPRHKITKRGQNVTFRCDPISEHNRLYWYRQTLGQGPEFLTYFQNEAQLEKSRLLSDRFSAERPKGSFSTLEIQRTEQGDSAMYLCASSPFHTEAFFGQGTRLTVV.